Presented here are 8 T cell receptor beta chains from one specimen sequenced in a study of CD8 T cells in Susac syndrome. RNA amounts of roughly 0.45 to 1 ug underwent reverse transcription with random hexamers. TCRdb reprocessed the immunoSEQ multiplex PCR reads via MiXCR and lists one record per CDR3 protein. Here the sample spans 150,000 or so distinct CDR3 sequences, about 95% being singletons. Specimen: CD4+ T cells from PBMCs. The receptors come from a human donor with Susac syndrome.

This chain uses TRBV7-9 with TRBJ2-7; D call uncertain. CDR3 size: 14 residues. V was trimmed by 3 bases and J by 7 bases, leaving 16 bases between them. Per germline, CDR1 SEHNR and CDR2 FQNEAQ (reference sequence). CDR3 DNA: TGTGCCAGCAGCTTCGGCGGCCTCGGTCGGGAGCAGTACTTC. It specifies CASSFGGLGREQYF.

The chain carries TRBV20-1 and TRBJ1-2, with TRBD1 matching 12 bases. V shed 0 bases, J shed 8 bases, and the junction held 7 bases outside the gene matches. The CDR3 is 15 residues long. Germline values: CDR1 DFQATT, CDR2 SNEGSKA (reference sequence). CDR3 region: CSARDTGQGAGGYTF. In DNA, the CDR3 is TGCAGTGCTAGAGATACGGGACAGGGGGCAGGAGGCTACACCTTC.

This clonotype was recorded only once. V usage is TRBV30 and J usage is TRBJ2-3; D is undetermined. Between the trimmed V and J ends, which lost 4 bases and 2 bases, there was a span of 10 bases. Germline CDR1 reads GTSNPN; CDR2 reads SVGIG (reference sequence). The CDR3 spans 13 residues. The CDR3 coding sequence is TGTGCCTGGACGGCCGCCGTCACAGATACGCAGTATTTT. Its protein is CAWTAAVTDTQYF.

The chain carries TRBV20-1 and TRBJ1-3; D not certain. The CDR3 has 14 amino acids. From germline, CDR1 is DFQATT and CDR2 SNEGSKA (reference sequence). Trimming shortened V by 4 bases and J by 9 bases, and 19 bases separated the two germline ends. Here the CDR3 reads CSAISGLKGSTIYF. The CDR3 bases are TGCAGTGCTATCTCCGGGCTCAAAGGCTCCACCATATATTTT.

The chain joins TRBV29-1 to TRBJ1-1; D unclear. The V end was cut by 4 bases, the J end by 3 bases, with 12 bases between. The CDR3 runs to 13 residues. CDR1 is SQVTM and CDR2 is ANQGSEA in the germline V gene. CDR3 sequence (DNA): TGCAGCGTTGCACTAGGGCAGGACACTGAAGCTTTCTTT. Translated, it gives CSVALGQDTEAFF.

The genes are TRBV20-1 and TRBJ2-7; the match to TRBD1 covers 10 bases. With V trimmed by 0 bases and J by 5 bases, 10 bases remained unmatched. The CDR3 totals 16 residues. The germline V gene has CDR1 DFQATT and CDR2 SNEGSKA (reference sequence). The CDR3 protein is CSARDFPDRGRDEQYF. CDR3 bases: TGCAGTGCTAGAGATTTTCCCGACAGGGGGCGCGACGAGCAGTACTTC.

This clonotype is a singleton in its sample. This rearrangement joins TRBV7-2 to TRBJ2-3; D might be TRBD2 (5 bases). Germline values: CDR1 SGHTA, CDR2 FQGNSA. Trimming cost V 7 bases and J 6 bases, with 14 bases left between them. The CDR3 is 13 residues long. The DNA of the CDR3 is TGTGCCAGCACCCTCGGTAGAGGGGATACGCAGTATTTT. This translates into CASTLGRGDTQYF. The full variable domain, completed using reference TRBV7-2 and TRBJ2-3, is GAGVSQSPSNKVTEKGKDVELRCDPISGHTALYWYRQSLGQGLEFLIYFQGNSAPDKSGLPSDRFSAERTGGSVSTLTIQRTQQEDSAVYLCASTLGRGDTQYFGPGTRLTVL.

The V and J genes are TRBV5-1 and TRBJ2-5, with TRBD2 matching 9 bases. The CDR3 runs 20 residues. J gave up 3 bases and V 1 base, and 19 bases lay outside the gene matches. Germline loops: CDR1 SGHRS, CDR2 YFSETQ. CDR3 region: CASSLTRRGIAGDGKETQYF. Written as DNA, the CDR3 is TGCGCCAGCAGCTTGACGCGGAGGGGGATAGCGGGGGACGGTAAAGAGACCCAGTACTTC.